The 15 T cell receptor beta chains given below trace back to one sample, sequenced in a study of T cell responses to AZD1222 COVID-19 vaccine. Sequenced by immunoSEQ multiplex PCR; TCRdb stores in-frame clones only, minus some. There are about 170,000 clones in the sample; 80% to 95% occur only once, and 3.5% to 4.5% lies in the top ten. The specimen comprised peripheral blood, sampled on day 0 of AZD1222 vaccination. These receptors were obtained from an adult in good health.

CDR3 coding DNA: TGTGCCAGCAGCCCCGGGACAGGGGGCACTGAAGCTTTCTTT. Its translation: CASSPGTGGTEAFF. The gene calls are TRBV27 and TRBJ1-1; 11 bases line up with TRBD1. The germline V gene has CDR1 MNHEY and CDR2 SMNVEV (reference sequence). The length of the CDR3 is 14 residues. V gave up 6 bases and J gave up 4 bases; unmatched junction bases: 4.

The chain carries TRBV5-4 and TRBJ1-1; D gene unclear. Germline V CDR1 and CDR2: SGHNT, YYREEE (reference sequence). The length of the CDR3 is 13 residues. V shed 0 bases and J shed 5 bases, with 8 bases lying between them. CDR3 sequence (DNA): TGTGCCAGCAGCTTGGGGGCCCAGACTGAAGCTTTCTTT. Protein: CASSLGAQTEAFF.

The V call is TRBV4-1, the J call TRBJ1-2; 10 positions agree with TRBD1. CDR1 and CDR2 (germline): MGHRA, YSYEKL. V was clipped by 4 bases and J by 0 bases; unmatched bases: 5. The CDR3 spans 16 residues. In DNA form, the CDR3 reads TGCGCCAGCAGCCCGACAGGGGGCATGGCTAACTATGGCTACACCTTC. It codes for CASSPTGGMANYGYTF.

This clone was found a few times. Other DNA sequences within the sample encode an identical CDR3. The V and J genes are TRBV6-5 and TRBJ1-5, with 7 bases fitting TRBD1. V shed 2 bases, J shed 1 base, and the junction held 5 bases outside the gene matches. Germline V gene lookup returns CDR1 MNHEY and CDR2 SVGAGI. The CDR3 length is 16 residues. The CDR3 here is CASSYAQGDSNQPQHF. CDR3 in DNA: TGTGCCAGCAGTTACGCCCAGGGGGACAGCAATCAGCCCCAGCATTTT.

The genes are TRBV7-6 and TRBJ1-2, with a tentative D call TRBD1 (5 bases). Trimming took 5 bases from V and 5 from J, leaving 24 bases between them. The CDR3 covers 17 residues. Germline V gene sequence: CDR1 SGHVS, CDR2 FNYEAQ. The CDR3 here is CASSPRLSRDGRYGYTF. CDR3 nucleotide sequence: TGTGCCAGCAGCCCTCGACTAAGCAGGGACGGGAGATATGGCTACACCTTC.

V is TRBV11-2 and J is TRBJ2-5; D is possibly TRBD1 or TRBD2 (5 bases each). Germline loops: CDR1 SGHAT, CDR2 FQNNGV. This CDR3 is built from 13 residues. Trimming removed 4 bases from V and 5 bases from J, with 11 bases in between. In DNA, the CDR3 is TGTGCCAGCAGCTCAAGGTGGGGGGAGACCCAGTACTTC. Encoded protein: CASSSRWGETQYF.

This chain uses TRBV11-1 with TRBJ1-2; 9 bases match TRBD1. The CDR3 covers 14 residues. Germline trimming cut 5 bases from V and 6 bases from J; bases unmatched to any gene: 7. Per germline, CDR1 SGHAT and CDR2 FQDESV (reference sequence). CDR3 residues: CASSDIRDRDGYTF. The CDR3 DNA follows: TGTGCCAGCAGCGACATCCGGGACAGGGATGGCTACACCTTC.

V is TRBV18 and J is TRBJ1-1; 7 bases map to TRBD1. From germline, CDR1 is KGHSH and CDR2 LQKENI. This CDR3 spans 17 amino acids. V gave up 6 bases and J gave up 0 bases; unmatched junction bases: 13. Written as DNA, the CDR3 is TGTGCCAGCTCGCGACAGGGTATAAACGTAGTGAACACTGAAGCTTTCTTT. Residues: CASSRQGINVVNTEAFF.

The chain couples TRBV27 to TRBJ1-4; D ambiguous. This CDR3 region has 15 residues. Trimming pared 4 bases from V and 7 bases from J, leaving 16 bases between. CDR1 and CDR2 from the germline V gene are MNHEY and SMNVEV (reference sequence). This CDR3 is CASSSAGSVFEKLFF. CDR3 nucleotides: TGTGCCAGCAGTTCAGCGGGGTCGGTGTTTGAAAAACTGTTTTTT. Supplemented by reference TRBV27 and TRBJ1-4, the full variable domain reads EAQVTQNPRYLITVTGKKLTVTCSQNMNHEYMSWYRQDPGLGLRQIYYSMNVEVTDKGDVPEGYKVSRKEKRNFPLILESPSPNQTSLYFCASSSAGSVFEKLFFGSGTQLSVL.

The rearrangement uses TRBV3-1 (or the pseudogene TRBV3-2) and TRBJ1-1; 8 bases agree with TRBD1. The J segment lost 10 bases and the V segment lost 3 bases, leaving 4 bases of the junction unmatched. The CDR3 sequence is 12 residues long. Germline V gives CDR1 LGHDT, CDR2 YNNKEL (reference sequence). The CDR3 region has the DNA TGTGCCAGCAGCCAGGCTACAGGGGGAGCTTTCTTT. It is translated as CASSQATGGAFF.

J is TRBJ1-1 and V is TRBV9; D is uncertain. Germline lookup yields CDR1 SGDLS and CDR2 YYNGEE. V lost 2 bases and J 3 bases, leaving 8 bases between the germline ends. The CDR3 loop spans 13 amino acids. DNA for the CDR3: TGTGCCAGCAGCGTCGTCCCGGACACTGAAGCTTTCTTT. As protein: CASSVVPDTEAFF. The variable domain in full, completed from reference TRBV9 and TRBJ1-1, reads DSGVTQTPKHLITATGQRVTLRCSPRSGDLSVYWYQQSLDQGLQFLIQYYNGEERAKGNILERFSAQQFPDLHSELNLSSLELGDSALYFCASSVVPDTEAFFGQGTRLTVV.

This chain uses TRBV13 with TRBJ1-2; D is perhaps TRBD1 (6 bases). Looked up from germline, CDR1 is PRHDT and CDR2 is FYEKMQ (reference sequence). The CDR3 is made up of 13 amino acids. V was clipped by 5 bases and J by 6 bases, with 13 bases between them. For the CDR3, the DNA is TGTGCCAGCAGCCCCGGGCAGGGGCATGGCTACACCTTC. Translation gives CASSPGQGHGYTF. Full variable domain (remainder filled in from reference TRBV13 and TRBJ1-2): AAGVIQSPRHLIKEKRETATLKCYPIPRHDTVYWYQQGPGQDPQFLISFYEKMQSDKGSIPDRFSAQQFSDYHSELNMSSLELGDSALYFCASSPGQGHGYTFGSGTRLTVV.

The chain joins TRBV7-9 to TRBJ2-1; a weak D match, TRBD2 (6 bases). This CDR3 contains 18 residues. Germline V gene data show CDR1 as SEHNR and CDR2 as FQNEAQ (reference sequence). V gave up 5 bases and J gave up 0 bases, with 20 bases separating them. In nucleotides, the CDR3 is TGTGCCAGCAGCCCTCTTCGCGTGGGGACTTTCTCCTACAATGAGCAGTTCTTC. It translates to CASSPLRVGTFSYNEQFF.

The chain recombines TRBV27 with TRBJ1-4; perhaps TRBD1 as D (5 bases). Trimming took 8 bases from V and 6 from J, leaving 13 bases between them. The germline CDR1 and CDR2 sequences are MNHEY and SMNVEV (reference sequence). This CDR3 region has 13 residues. The CDR3 nucleotides read TGTGCCAGCCGACGCAGGGAACATGAAAAACTGTTTTTT. As protein: CASRRREHEKLFF. The full variable domain, rest sourced from reference TRBV27 and TRBJ1-4, is EAQVTQNPRYLITVTGKKLTVTCSQNMNHEYMSWYRQDPGLGLRQIYYSMNVEVTDKGDVPEGYKVSRKEKRNFPLILESPSPNQTSLYFCASRRREHEKLFFGSGTQLSVL.

V gene TRBV19 combines with J gene TRBJ2-3; 11 bases fit TRBD2. The germline CDR1 and CDR2 sequences are LNHDA and SQIVND (reference sequence). Unmatched junction bases numbered 1, after V lost 4 bases and J lost 4 bases. There are 14 residues in the CDR3. CDR3 sequence (DNA): TGTGCCAGTAGTACGACTAGCGGGGCAGATACGCAGTATTTT. The encoded protein is CASSTTSGADTQYF.